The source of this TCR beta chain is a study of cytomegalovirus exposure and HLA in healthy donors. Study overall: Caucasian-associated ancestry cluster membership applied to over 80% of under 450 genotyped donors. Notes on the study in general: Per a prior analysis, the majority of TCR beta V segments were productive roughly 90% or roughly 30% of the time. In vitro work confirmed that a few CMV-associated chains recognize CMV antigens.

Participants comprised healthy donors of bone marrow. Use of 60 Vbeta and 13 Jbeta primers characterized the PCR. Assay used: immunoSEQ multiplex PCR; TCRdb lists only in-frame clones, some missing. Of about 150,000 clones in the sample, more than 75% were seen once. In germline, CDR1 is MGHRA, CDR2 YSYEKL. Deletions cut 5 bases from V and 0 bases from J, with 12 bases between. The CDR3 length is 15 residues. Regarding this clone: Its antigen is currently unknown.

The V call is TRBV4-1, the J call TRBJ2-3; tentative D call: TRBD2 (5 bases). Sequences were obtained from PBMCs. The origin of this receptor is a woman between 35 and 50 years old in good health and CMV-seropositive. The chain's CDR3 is CASSSSGVSTDTQYF. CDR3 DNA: TGCGCCAGCAGCTCGTCCGGGGTAAGCACAGATACGCAGTATTTT.